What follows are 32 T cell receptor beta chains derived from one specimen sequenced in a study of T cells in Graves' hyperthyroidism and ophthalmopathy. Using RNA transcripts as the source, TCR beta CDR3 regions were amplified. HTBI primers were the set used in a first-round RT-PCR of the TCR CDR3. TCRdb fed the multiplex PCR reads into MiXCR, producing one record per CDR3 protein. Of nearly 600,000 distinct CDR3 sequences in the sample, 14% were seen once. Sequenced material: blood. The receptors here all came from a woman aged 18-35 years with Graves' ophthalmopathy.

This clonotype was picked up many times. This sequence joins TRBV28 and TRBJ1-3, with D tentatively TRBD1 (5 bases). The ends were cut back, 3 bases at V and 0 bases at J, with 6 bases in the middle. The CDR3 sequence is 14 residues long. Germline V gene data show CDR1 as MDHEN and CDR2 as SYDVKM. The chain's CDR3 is CASSLTASGNTIYF. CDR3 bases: TGTGCCAGCAGTTTGACAGCCTCTGGAAACACCATATATTTT.

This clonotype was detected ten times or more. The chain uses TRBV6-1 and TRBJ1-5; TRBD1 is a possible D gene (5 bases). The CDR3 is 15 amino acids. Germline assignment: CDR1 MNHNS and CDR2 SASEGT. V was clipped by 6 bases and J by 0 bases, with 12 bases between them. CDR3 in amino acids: CASRPNQGSNQPQHF. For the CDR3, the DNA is TGTGCCAGCAGACCGAACCAGGGTAGCAATCAGCCCCAGCATTTT.

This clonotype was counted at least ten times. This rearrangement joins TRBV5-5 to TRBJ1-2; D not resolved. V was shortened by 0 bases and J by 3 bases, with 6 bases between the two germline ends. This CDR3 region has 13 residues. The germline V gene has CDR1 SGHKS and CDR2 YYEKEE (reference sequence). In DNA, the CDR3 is TGTGCCAGCAGCTTGGGGCCGGACTATGGCTACACCTTC. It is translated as CASSLGPDYGYTF.

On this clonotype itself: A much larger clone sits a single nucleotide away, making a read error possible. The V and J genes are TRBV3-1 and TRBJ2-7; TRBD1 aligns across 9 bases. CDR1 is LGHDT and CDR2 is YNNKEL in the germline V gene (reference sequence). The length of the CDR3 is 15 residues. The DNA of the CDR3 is TGTGCCAGCAACCAAGGGACAGGGAGCTCCTACGAGCAGTACTTC. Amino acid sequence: CASNQGTGSSYEQYF.

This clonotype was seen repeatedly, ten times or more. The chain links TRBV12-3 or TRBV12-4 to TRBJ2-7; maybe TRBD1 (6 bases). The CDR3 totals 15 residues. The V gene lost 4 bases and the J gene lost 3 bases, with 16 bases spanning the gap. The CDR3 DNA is TGTGCCAGCAGTTCCTCAGGGGCAACGAACTACGAGCAGTACTTC. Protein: CASSSSGATNYEQYF.

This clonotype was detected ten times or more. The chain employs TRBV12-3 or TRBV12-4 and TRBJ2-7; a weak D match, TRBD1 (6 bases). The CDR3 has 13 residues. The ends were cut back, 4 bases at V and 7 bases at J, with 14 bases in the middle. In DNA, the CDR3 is TGTGCCAGCAGTTCATTACTCCAGGGGGAGCAGTACTTC. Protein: CASSSLLQGEQYF.

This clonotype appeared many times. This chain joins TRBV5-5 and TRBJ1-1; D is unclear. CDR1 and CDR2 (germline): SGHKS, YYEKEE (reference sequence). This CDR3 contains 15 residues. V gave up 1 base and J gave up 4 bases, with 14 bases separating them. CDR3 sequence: CASSLYSAGSTEAFF. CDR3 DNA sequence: TGTGCCAGCAGCTTGTACTCGGCGGGGAGCACTGAAGCTTTCTTT.

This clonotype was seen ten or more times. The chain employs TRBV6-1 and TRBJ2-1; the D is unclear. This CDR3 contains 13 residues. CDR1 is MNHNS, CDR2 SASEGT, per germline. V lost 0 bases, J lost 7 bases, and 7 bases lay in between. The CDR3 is CASSEALRNEQFF. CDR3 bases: TGTGCCAGCAGTGAAGCGCTTCGGAATGAGCAGTTCTTC.

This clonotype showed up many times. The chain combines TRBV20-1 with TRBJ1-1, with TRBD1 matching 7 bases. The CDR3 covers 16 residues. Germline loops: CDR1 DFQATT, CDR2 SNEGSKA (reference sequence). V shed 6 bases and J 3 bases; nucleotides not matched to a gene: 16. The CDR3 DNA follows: TGCAGTGCGAGGGGTTGGGCAGGGGGATGGGACACTGAAGCTTTCTTT. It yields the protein CSARGWAGGWDTEAFF.

CDR3 in DNA: TGTGCCACCTCCCGGGAGGCCCTCGGGACGCAGTATTTT. It yields the protein CATSREALGTQYF. This sequence joins TRBV6-2 or TRBV6-3 and TRBJ2-3; 7 bases fit TRBD2. J gave up 9 bases and V 10 bases, and 13 bases lay outside the gene matches. Germline V CDR1 and CDR2: MNHEY, SVGEGT. CDR3 length equals 13 residues.

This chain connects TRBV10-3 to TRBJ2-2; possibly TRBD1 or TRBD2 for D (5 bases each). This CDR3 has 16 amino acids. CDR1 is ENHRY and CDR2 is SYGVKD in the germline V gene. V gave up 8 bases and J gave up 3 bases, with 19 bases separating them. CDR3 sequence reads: CAIGDQALLYTGELFF. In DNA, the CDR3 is TGTGCCATCGGGGACCAAGCCCTCTTATACACCGGGGAGCTGTTTTTT.

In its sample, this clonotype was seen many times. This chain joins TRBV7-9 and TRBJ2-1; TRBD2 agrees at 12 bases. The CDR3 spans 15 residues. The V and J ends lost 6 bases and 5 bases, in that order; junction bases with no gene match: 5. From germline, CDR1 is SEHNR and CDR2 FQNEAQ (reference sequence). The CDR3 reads CASRRLAGVNNEQFF. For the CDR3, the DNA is TGTGCCAGCAGGAGACTAGCGGGAGTGAACAATGAGCAGTTCTTC.

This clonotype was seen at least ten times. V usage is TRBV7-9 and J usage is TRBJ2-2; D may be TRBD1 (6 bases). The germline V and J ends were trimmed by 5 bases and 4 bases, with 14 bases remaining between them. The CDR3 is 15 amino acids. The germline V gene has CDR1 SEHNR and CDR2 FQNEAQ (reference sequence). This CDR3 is CASSRQERLTGELFF. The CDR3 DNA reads TGTGCCAGCAGCCGACAGGAAAGACTCACCGGGGAGCTGTTTTTT.

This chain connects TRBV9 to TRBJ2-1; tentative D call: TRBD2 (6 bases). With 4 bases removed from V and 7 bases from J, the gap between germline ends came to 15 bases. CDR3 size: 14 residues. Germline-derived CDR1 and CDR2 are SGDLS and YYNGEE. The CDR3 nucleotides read TGTGCCAGCAGCTCATTGACTAGACTGAATGAGCAGTTCTTC. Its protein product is CASSSLTRLNEQFF. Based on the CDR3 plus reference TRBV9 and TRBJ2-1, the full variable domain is DSGVTQTPKHLITATGQRVTLRCSPRSGDLSVYWYQQSLDQGLQFLIQYYNGEERAKGNILERFSAQQFPDLHSELNLSSLELGDSALYFCASSSLTRLNEQFFGPGTRLTVL.

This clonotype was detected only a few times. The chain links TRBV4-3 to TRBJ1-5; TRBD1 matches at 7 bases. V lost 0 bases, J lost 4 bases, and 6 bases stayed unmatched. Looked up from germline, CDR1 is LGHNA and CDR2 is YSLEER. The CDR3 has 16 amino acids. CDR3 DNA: TGCGCCAGCAGCCAAGATTTGACAGGGCCAAATCAGCCCCAGCATTTT. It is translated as CASSQDLTGPNQPQHF.

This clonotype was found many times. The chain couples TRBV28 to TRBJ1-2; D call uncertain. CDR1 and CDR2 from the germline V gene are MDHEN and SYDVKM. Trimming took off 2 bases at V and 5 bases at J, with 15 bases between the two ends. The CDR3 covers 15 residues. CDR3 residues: CASSLLPGGIYGYTF. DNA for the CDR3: TGTGCCAGCAGTTTACTTCCAGGCGGGATTTATGGCTACACCTTC.

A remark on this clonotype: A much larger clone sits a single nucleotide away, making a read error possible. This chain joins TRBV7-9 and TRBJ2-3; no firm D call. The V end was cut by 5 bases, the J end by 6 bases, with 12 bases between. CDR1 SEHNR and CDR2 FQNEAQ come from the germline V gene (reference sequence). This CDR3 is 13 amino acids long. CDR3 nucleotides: TGTGCCAGCAGCACGTGGACGGCGGATACGCAGTATTTT. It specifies CASSTWTADTQYF.

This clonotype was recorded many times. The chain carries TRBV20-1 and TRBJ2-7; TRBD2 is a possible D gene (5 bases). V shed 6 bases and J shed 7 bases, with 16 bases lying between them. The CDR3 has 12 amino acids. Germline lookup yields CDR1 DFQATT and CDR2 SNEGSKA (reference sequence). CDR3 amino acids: CSAPLVPGEQYF. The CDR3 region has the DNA TGCAGTGCCCCCCTTGTCCCGGGGGAGCAGTACTTC.

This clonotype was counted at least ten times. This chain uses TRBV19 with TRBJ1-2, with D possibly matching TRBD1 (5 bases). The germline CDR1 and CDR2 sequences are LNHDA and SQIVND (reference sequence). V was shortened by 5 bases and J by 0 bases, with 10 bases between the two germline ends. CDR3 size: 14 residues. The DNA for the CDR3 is TGTGCCAGTAGTGAGACAGCATCTAACTATGGCTACACCTTC. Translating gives CASSETASNYGYTF.

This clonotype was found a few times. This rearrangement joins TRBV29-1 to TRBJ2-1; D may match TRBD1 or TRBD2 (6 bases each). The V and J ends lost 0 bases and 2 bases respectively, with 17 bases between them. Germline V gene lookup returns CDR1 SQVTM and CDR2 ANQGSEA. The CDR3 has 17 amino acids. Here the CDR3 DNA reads TGCAGCGTTGAAGATCAACGAGGGGGGCCGGCCTACAATGAGCAGTTCTTC. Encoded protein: CSVEDQRGGPAYNEQFF.

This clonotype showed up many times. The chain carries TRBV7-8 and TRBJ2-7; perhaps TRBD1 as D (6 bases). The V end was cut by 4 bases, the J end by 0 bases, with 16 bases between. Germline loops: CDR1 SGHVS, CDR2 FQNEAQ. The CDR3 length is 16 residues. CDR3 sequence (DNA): TGTGCCAGCAGCTCACCAGCAGGGGCCTCCTCCTACGAGCAGTACTTC. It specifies CASSSPAGASSYEQYF.

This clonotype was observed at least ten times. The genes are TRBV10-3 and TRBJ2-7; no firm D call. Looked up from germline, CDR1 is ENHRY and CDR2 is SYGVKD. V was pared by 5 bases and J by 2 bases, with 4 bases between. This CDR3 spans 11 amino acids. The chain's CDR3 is CAISTTYEQYF. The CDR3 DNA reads TGTGCCATCAGTACGACCTACGAGCAGTACTTC.

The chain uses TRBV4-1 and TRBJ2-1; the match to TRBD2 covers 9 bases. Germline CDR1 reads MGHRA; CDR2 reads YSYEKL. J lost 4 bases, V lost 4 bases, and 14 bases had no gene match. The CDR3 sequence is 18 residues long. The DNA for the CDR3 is TGCGCCAGCAGCCGCGGGCGGCCTAGCGGGGATCGGTACAATGAGCAGTTCTTC. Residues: CASSRGRPSGDRYNEQFF.

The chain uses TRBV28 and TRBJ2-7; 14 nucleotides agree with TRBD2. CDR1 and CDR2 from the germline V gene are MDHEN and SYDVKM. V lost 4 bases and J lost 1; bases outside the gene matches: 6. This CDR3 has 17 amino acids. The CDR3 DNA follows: TGTGCCAGCAGTTCCACAAGACTAGCGGGAGGGTCCTACGAGCAGTACTTC. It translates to CASSSTRLAGGSYEQYF.

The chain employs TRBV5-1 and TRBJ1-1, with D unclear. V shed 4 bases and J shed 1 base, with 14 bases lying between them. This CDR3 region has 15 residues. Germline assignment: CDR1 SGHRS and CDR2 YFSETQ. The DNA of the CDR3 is TGCGCCAGCAGCAGCGCACCCTGGGCGAACACTGAAGCTTTCTTT. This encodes CASSSAPWANTEAFF.

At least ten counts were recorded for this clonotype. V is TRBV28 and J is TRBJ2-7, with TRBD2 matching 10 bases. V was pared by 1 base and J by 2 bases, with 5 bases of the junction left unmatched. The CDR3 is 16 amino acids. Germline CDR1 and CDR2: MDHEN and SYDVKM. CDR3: CASSLSLAGGPYEQYF. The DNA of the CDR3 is TGTGCCAGCAGTTTATCCTTAGCGGGAGGACCCTACGAGCAGTACTTC. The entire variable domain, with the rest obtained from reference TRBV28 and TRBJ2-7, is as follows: DVKVTQSSRYLVKRTGEKVFLECVQDMDHENMFWYRQDPGLGLRLIYFSYDVKMKEKGDIPEGYSVSREKKERFSLILESASTNQTSMYLCASSLSLAGGPYEQYFGPGTRLTVT.

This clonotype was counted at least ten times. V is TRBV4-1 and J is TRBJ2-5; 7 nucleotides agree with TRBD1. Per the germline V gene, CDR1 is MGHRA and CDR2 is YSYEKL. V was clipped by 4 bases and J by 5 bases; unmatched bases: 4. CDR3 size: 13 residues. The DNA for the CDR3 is TGCGCCAGCAGCCCCCACAGGGGTGAGACCCAGTACTTC. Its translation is CASSPHRGETQYF.

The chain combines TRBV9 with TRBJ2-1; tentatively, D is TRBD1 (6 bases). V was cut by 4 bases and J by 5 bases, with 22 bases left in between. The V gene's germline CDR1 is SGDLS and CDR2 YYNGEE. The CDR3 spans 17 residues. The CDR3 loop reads CASSLTWTALVDNEQFF. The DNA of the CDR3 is TGTGCCAGCAGCCTAACGTGGACAGCCCTTGTAGACAATGAGCAGTTCTTC. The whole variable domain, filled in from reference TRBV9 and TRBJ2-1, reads DSGVTQTPKHLITATGQRVTLRCSPRSGDLSVYWYQQSLDQGLQFLIQYYNGEERAKGNILERFSAQQFPDLHSELNLSSLELGDSALYFCASSLTWTALVDNEQFFGPGTRLTVL.

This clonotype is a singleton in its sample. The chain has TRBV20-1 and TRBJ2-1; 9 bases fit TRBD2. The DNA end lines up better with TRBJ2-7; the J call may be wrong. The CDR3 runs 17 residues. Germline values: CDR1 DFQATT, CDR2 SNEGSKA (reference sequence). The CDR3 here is CSARARRLAVSYNEQYF. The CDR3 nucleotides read TGCAGTGCTAGAGCCCGCAGACTAGCGGTTTCCTACAATGAGCAGTACTTC.

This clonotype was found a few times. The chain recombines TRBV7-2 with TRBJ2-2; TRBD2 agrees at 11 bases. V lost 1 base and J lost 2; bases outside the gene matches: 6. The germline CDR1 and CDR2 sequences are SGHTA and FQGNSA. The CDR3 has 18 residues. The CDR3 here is CASSLEALAGGNTGELFF. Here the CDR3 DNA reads TGTGCCAGCAGCTTAGAAGCGCTAGCGGGAGGAAACACCGGGGAGCTGTTTTTT.

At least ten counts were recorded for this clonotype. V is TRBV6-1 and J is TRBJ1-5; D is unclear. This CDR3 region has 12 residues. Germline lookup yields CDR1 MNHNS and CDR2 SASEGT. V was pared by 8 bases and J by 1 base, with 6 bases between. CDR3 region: CASQDSNQPQHF. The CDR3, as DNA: TGTGCCAGCCAAGACAGCAATCAGCCCCAGCATTTT.

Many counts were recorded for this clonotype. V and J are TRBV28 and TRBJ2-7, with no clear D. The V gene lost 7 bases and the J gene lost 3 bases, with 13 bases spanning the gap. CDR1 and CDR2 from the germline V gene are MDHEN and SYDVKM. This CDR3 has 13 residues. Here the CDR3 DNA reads TGTGCCAGCACCTTGGCCGCCCGCTACGAGCAGTACTTC. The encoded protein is CASTLAARYEQYF.